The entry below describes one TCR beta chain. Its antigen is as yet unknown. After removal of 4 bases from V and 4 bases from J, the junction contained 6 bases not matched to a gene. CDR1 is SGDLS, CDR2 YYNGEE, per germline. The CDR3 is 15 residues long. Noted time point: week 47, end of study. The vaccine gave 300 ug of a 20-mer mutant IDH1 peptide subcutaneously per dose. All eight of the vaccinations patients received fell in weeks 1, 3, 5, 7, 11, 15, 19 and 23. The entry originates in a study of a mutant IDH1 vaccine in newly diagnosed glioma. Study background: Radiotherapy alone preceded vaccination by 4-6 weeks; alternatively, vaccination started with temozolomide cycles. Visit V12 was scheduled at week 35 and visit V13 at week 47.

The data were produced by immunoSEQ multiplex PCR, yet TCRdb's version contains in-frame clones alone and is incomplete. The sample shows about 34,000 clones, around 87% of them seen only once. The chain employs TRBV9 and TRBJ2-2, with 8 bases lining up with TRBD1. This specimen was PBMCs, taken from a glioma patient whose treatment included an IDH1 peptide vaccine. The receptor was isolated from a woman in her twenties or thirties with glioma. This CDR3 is CASSKGQVVTGELFF. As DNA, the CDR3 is TGTGCCAGCAGCAAGGGACAGGTGGTCACCGGGGAGCTGTTTTTT.